This T cell receptor (beta chain) was sequenced during a study of cytomegalovirus exposure and HLA in healthy donors. Study-wide results and caveats: Both high specificity and high sensitivity reportedly marked the classifier's diagnosis of cytomegalovirus status. Highly shared sequence variants in one cluster were likely a sequencing artifact. In an earlier analysis, in around 590 donors, most V segments appeared productive either ~90% or ~30% of the time. Some V segments, including TRBV6-2 and TRBV6-3, were excluded as indistinguishable.

The PCR used 60 Vbeta and 13 Jbeta primers. Assay used: immunoSEQ multiplex PCR; TCRdb lists only in-frame clones, some missing. The table has more than 60,000 clones, 60% to 85% seen once. This clone was counted once. No antigen is known for it. The CDR3 spans 12 residues. CDR1 is MGHRA, CDR2 YSYEKL, per germline. V gave up 1 base and J gave up 7 bases, with 7 bases separating them. The sequencing sample was made of PBMCs. This chain joins TRBV4-1 and TRBJ1-2; D remains unclear. This TCR derives from a man between 18 and 35 years old in good health and CMV-seronegative. This CDR3 reads CASSQAPSGYTF. The CDR3 coding sequence is TGCGCCAGCAGCCAAGCCCCCAGTGGCTACACCTTC.